The 18 T cell receptor beta chains in this list originate from one sample, sequenced in a study of early T cells in non-severe SARS-CoV-2 infection. TCRdb called the 5' RACE reads again in MiXCR, with one record for every CDR3 protein. Of around 40,000 distinct CDR3 sequences listed, under 14% were seen once; the top ten hold around a fifth. The sequenced sample was whole blood. These receptor sequences come from an adult who was a healthcare worker with PCR-confirmed SARS-CoV-2 infection or an uninfected control (not recorded which).

This clonotype was detected ten times or more. The chain uses TRBV7-8 and TRBJ2-7; TRBD2 agrees at 7 bases. Germline CDR1 and CDR2: SGHVS and FQNEAQ. Unmatched junction bases numbered 6, after V lost 2 bases and J lost 2 bases. The CDR3 is 15 amino acids. The CDR3 nucleotides read TGTGCCAGCAGCTTATTCTCTGGGACTACCTACGAGCAGTACTTC. Its protein is CASSLFSGTTYEQYF.

This clonotype has more than one count but fewer than ten. The V gene is TRBV7-2, the J gene TRBJ1-1; 8 positions match TRBD1. Losses at the gene ends were 3 bases for V and 6 bases for J; bases not matched to a gene: 9. The CDR3 is made up of 15 amino acids. The V gene's germline CDR1 is SGHTA and CDR2 FQGNSA. This CDR3 reads CASSFTVTGEAEAFF. In DNA form, the CDR3 reads TGTGCCAGCAGCTTTACAGTGACAGGGGAGGCTGAAGCTTTCTTT.

This clonotype was recorded at least ten times. V is TRBV30 and J is TRBJ2-1; TRBD2 matches at 7 bases. Germline trimming cut 1 base from V and 10 bases from J; bases unmatched to any gene: 10. The CDR3 spans 14 residues. Germline V lookup: CDR1 GTSNPN, CDR2 SVGIG (reference sequence). CDR3 sequence (DNA): TGTGCCTGGAGTGAAGGCGGGAGCGTCCAAGAGCAGTTCTTC. It codes for CAWSEGGSVQEQFF.

This clonotype was seen many times. The J gene is TRBJ1-3, the V gene TRBV9; TRBD1 matches 10 bases. Germline CDR1 is SGDLS and CDR2 is YYNGEE. After removal of 4 bases from V and 2 bases from J, the junction contained 6 bases not matched to a gene. CDR3 size: 16 residues. This CDR3 reads CASSPFGTGAGNTIYF. In DNA, the CDR3 is TGTGCCAGCAGCCCCTTCGGGACAGGGGCTGGAAACACCATATATTTT.

This clonotype was seen repeatedly, ten times or more. The chain uses TRBV5-4 and TRBJ2-5; TRBD2 is a possible D gene (5 bases). The germline CDR1 and CDR2 sequences are SGHNT and YYREEE (reference sequence). V lost 0 bases, J lost 5 bases, and 14 bases lay in between. The CDR3 is 15 residues long. The CDR3 coding sequence is TGTGCCAGCAGCTTGGGGCTCTCGCCGGGGGAGACCCAGTACTTC. Translated, it gives CASSLGLSPGETQYF.

This clonotype was seen ten or more times. The chain employs TRBV24-1 and TRBJ2-3; 12 nucleotides align to TRBD2. The junction had 9 bases not matched to a gene; V was cut back by 5 bases and J by 4 bases. The CDR3 loop spans 17 amino acids. Germline CDR1 KGHDR, CDR2 SFDVKD. The CDR3 region is CATSGTTSGSNADTQYF. The CDR3 DNA reads as TGTGCCACCAGTGGAACGACTAGCGGGAGTAACGCAGATACGCAGTATTTT.

The chain joins TRBV9 to TRBJ1-1, with D tentatively TRBD1 (5 bases). V was trimmed by 4 bases and J by 0 bases, leaving 13 bases between them. From germline, CDR1 is SGDLS and CDR2 YYNGEE. The CDR3 extends over 15 amino acids. CDR3 DNA: TGTGCCAGCAGCCCCCAGGGACTCCTGAACACTGAAGCTTTCTTT. This encodes CASSPQGLLNTEAFF.

This clonotype has at least ten counts. The rearrangement joins TRBV6-5 to TRBJ1-4, with unresolved D. In germline, CDR1 is MNHEY, CDR2 SVGAGI. Between the trimmed V and J ends, which lost 6 bases and 0 bases, there was a span of 8 bases. The CDR3 totals 14 residues. CDR3 protein: CASRGGPTNEKLFF. CDR3 DNA: TGTGCCAGCAGAGGTGGGCCAACTAATGAAAAACTGTTTTTT.

In its sample, this clonotype was seen many times. V is TRBV7-9 and J is TRBJ2-2, with 8 bases matching TRBD2. The CDR3 contains 16 residues. Per germline, CDR1 SEHNR and CDR2 FQNEAQ (reference sequence). V was pared by 5 bases and J by 2 bases, with 7 bases of the junction left unmatched. The CDR3 DNA follows: TGTGCCAGCAGCCAACCCGGGACTAGAAACACCGGGGAGCTGTTTTTT. This encodes CASSQPGTRNTGELFF. Full variable domain (outside the CDR3, taken from reference TRBV7-9 and TRBJ2-2): DTGVSQNPRHKITKRGQNVTFRCDPISEHNRLYWYRQTLGQGPEFLTYFQNEAQLEKSRLLSDRFSAERPKGSFSTLEIQRTEQGDSAMYLCASSQPGTRNTGELFFGEGSRLTVL.

This chain uses TRBV27 with TRBJ2-7; a possible D gene is TRBD2 (6 bases). Germline-derived CDR1 and CDR2 are MNHEY and SMNVEV (reference sequence). There are 12 residues in the CDR3. Trimming took 8 bases from V and 9 from J, leaving 17 bases between them. Written as DNA, the CDR3 is TGTGCCAGCGACACCACCTGGAGGGTGCAGTACTTC. It yields the protein CASDTTWRVQYF.

In this sample, this clonotype turned up a few times. This chain joins TRBV7-8 and TRBJ2-5; a weak D match, TRBD1 (6 bases). Germline loops: CDR1 SGHVS, CDR2 FQNEAQ. V lost 3 bases and J 1 base, leaving 12 bases between the germline ends. The CDR3 is 15 residues long. CDR3 residues: CASSFTVGGQETQYF. DNA for the CDR3: TGTGCCAGCAGCTTCACCGTAGGGGGCCAAGAGACCCAGTACTTC.

This clonotype was observed a few times. This chain connects TRBV2 to TRBJ2-3; the match to TRBD2 covers 9 bases. This CDR3 spans 15 amino acids. The junction had 9 bases not matched to a gene; V was cut back by 8 bases and J by 3 bases. CDR1 and CDR2 (germline): SNHLY, FYNNEI. The CDR3 DNA reads as TGTGCCAGCGGGCGGAGAGCGGGAGGTACAGATACGCAGTATTTT. This sequence encodes CASGRRAGGTDTQYF.

There are a few counts of this clonotype. The V gene is TRBV20-1, the J gene TRBJ1-1; 10 positions match TRBD1. Germline V gives CDR1 DFQATT, CDR2 SNEGSKA (reference sequence). V gave up 2 bases and J gave up 1 base; unmatched junction bases: 7. This CDR3 comprises 16 residues. CDR3 protein: CSARPTGGRGNTEAFF. CDR3 in DNA: TGCAGTGCTAGACCGACAGGGGGCAGAGGGAACACTGAAGCTTTCTTT.

This clonotype was detected many times. This sequence joins TRBV28 and TRBJ2-1, with 7 positions matching TRBD1. CDR1 is MDHEN, CDR2 SYDVKM, per germline. V lost 3 bases, J lost 5 bases, and 22 bases stayed unmatched. The CDR3 is made up of 20 amino acids. DNA for the CDR3: TGTGCCAGCAGTTTTCTGGGTACGATATGGGGGACAGCTGTGGACAATGAGCAGTTCTTC. This encodes CASSFLGTIWGTAVDNEQFF.

This clonotype was recorded many times. This sequence joins TRBV24-1 and TRBJ1-2; no reliable D call. CDR3 length: 16 residues. The germline V gene encodes CDR1 KGHDR and CDR2 SFDVKD. Trimming cost V 5 bases and J 2 bases, with 17 bases left between them. CDR3: CATSGADTASNYGYTF. As DNA, the CDR3 is TGTGCCACCAGTGGGGCAGACACTGCCTCAAACTATGGCTACACCTTC.

This clonotype was observed many times. This sequence joins TRBV6-5 and TRBJ2-7, with TRBD1 identical over 8 bases. The V and J ends lost 6 bases and 4 bases, in that order; junction bases with no gene match: 11. The CDR3 is made up of 15 amino acids. Germline-derived CDR1 and CDR2 are MNHEY and SVGAGI. DNA for the CDR3: TGTGCCAGCAGGCGTACCGGGACAGGAGATTACGAGCAGTACTTC. Translating gives CASRRTGTGDYEQYF.

The sample holds many counts of this clonotype. This chain joins TRBV19 and TRBJ1-1; 7 bases are shared with TRBD1. Per germline, CDR1 LNHDA and CDR2 SQIVND (reference sequence). The V segment lost 5 bases and the J segment 5 bases; nucleotides outside the gene matches: 14. The CDR3 extends over 16 amino acids. Here the CDR3 DNA reads TGTGCCAGTAGTCTGACAGGGTGGAAAGAACGGACTGAAGCTTTCTTT. Amino acids: CASSLTGWKERTEAFF.

This clonotype was found a few times. CDR3 sequence reads: CASSTGLAGGDTQYF. As DNA, the CDR3 is TGTGCCAGCAGTACCGGACTAGCGGGAGGAGATACGCAGTATTTT. The chain has TRBV2 and TRBJ2-3; 14 positions agree with TRBD2. Germline loops: CDR1 SNHLY, CDR2 FYNNEI. Trimming took 5 bases from V and 5 from J; bases not matched to a gene: 3. This CDR3 comprises 15 residues.